The next 18 T cell receptor beta chains were all read from a single sample in a study of cytomegalovirus exposure and HLA in healthy donors. A multiplex PCR was run with 60 Vbeta primers and 13 Jbeta primers. Repertoires were generated with immunoSEQ multiplex PCR, while TCRdb's copy carries only in-frame clones and drops some. The sample shows 200,000 to 250,000 clones, over 70% of them seen only once. Sequencing used PBMCs. Receptors were obtained from a woman aged 60 to 75 in good health and CMV-seropositive.

This chain uses TRBV7-9 with TRBJ2-3; maybe TRBD2 (6 bases). Germline V gene data show CDR1 as SEHNR and CDR2 as FQNEAQ (reference sequence). V dropped 7 bases and J dropped 3 bases, with 14 bases sitting between them. The CDR3 is 14 residues long. The CDR3 coding sequence is TGTGCCAGCACCCTGACGGGGGTAACAGATACGCAGTATTTT. The encoded protein is CASTLTGVTDTQYF.

This clone was observed a few times. The rearrangement joins TRBV27 to TRBJ2-7; a weak D match, TRBD2 (6 bases). CDR1 and CDR2 from the germline V gene are MNHEY and SMNVEV (reference sequence). V was trimmed by 5 bases and J by 3 bases, leaving 11 bases between them. The CDR3 runs to 13 residues. This CDR3 is CASSLSGSYEQYF. CDR3 DNA sequence: TGTGCCAGCAGTCTTAGCGGAAGCTACGAGCAGTACTTC.

This sequence joins TRBV11-1 and TRBJ2-1; the match to TRBD1 covers 9 bases. CDR1 is SGHAT and CDR2 is FQDESV in the germline V gene (reference sequence). The length of the CDR3 is 14 residues. Trimming took 4 bases from V and 6 from J; bases not matched to a gene: 4. CDR3 loop: CASSSGQGINEQFF. In DNA, the CDR3 is TGTGCCAGCAGCTCCGGACAGGGGATCAATGAGCAGTTCTTC.

This clone has only a few counts. This chain joins TRBV29-1 and TRBJ2-7, with TRBD1 matching 8 bases. Losses at the gene ends were 3 bases for V and 5 bases for J; bases not matched to a gene: 3. The CDR3 has 12 amino acids. CDR1 SQVTM and CDR2 ANQGSEA come from the germline V gene. CDR3 sequence: CSVDRGQDEQYF. The CDR3 region has the DNA TGCAGCGTTGACAGGGGGCAGGACGAGCAGTACTTC.

This clone was found once. V and J are TRBV9 and TRBJ2-4, with TRBD2 identical over 15 bases. After removal of 4 bases from V and 6 bases from J, the junction contained 8 bases not matched to a gene. Germline CDR1 reads SGDLS; CDR2 reads YYNGEE. The CDR3 is 17 residues long. CDR3 nucleotides: TGTGCCAGCAGCCGGCTCGGACTAGCGGGGGGGAGAAACATTCAGTACTTC. It yields the protein CASSRLGLAGGRNIQYF.

The chain links TRBV4-2 to TRBJ2-5, with 11 nucleotides matching TRBD2. The J call may be incorrect, as the DNA end agrees better with TRBJ2-7. Looked up from germline, CDR1 is LGHNA and CDR2 is YNFKEQ. The CDR3 runs to 17 residues. The CDR3 DNA reads as TGTGCCAGCAGCCAAGACCCGACTAGCGGGGCTTCCTACGAGCAGTACTTC. It translates to CASSQDPTSGASYEQYF.

The rearrangement links TRBV10-3 to TRBJ2-5; 10 nucleotides match TRBD2. CDR3 length: 17 amino acids. J lost 2 bases, V lost 2 bases, and 8 bases had no gene match. Germline CDR1 reads ENHRY; CDR2 reads SYGVKD. As DNA, the CDR3 is TGTGCCATCAGTGAGGAGTTGGTGACTAGCGGGCAAGAGACCCAGTACTTC. It encodes CAISEELVTSGQETQYF.

The chain employs TRBV5-1 and TRBJ2-1, with TRBD2 matching over 7 bases. J gave up 1 base and V 10 bases, and 11 bases lay outside the gene matches. Germline CDR1 reads SGHRS; CDR2 reads YFSETQ. The length of the CDR3 is 15 residues. The chain's CDR3 is CAGPGGHPSYNEQFF. The CDR3 region has the DNA TGCGCCGGTCCGGGGGGTCACCCTTCCTACAATGAGCAGTTCTTC.

This clone was seen once. The chain couples TRBV5-1 to TRBJ1-2; maybe TRBD1 (5 bases). Trimming removed 2 bases at V and 8 bases at J, with 13 bases between. Per the germline V gene, CDR1 is SGHRS and CDR2 is YFSETQ. The CDR3 covers 13 residues. For the CDR3, the DNA is TGCGCCAGCAGCTTCCCCCAGGGTTCGGGCTACACCTTC. It encodes CASSFPQGSGYTF.

CDR3 sequence: CASSRDRSSGNTIYF. CDR3 DNA: TGCGCCAGCAGCCGCGACCGGAGCTCTGGAAACACCATATATTTT. This chain uses TRBV5-1 with TRBJ1-3; D unresolved. CDR3 length: 15 residues. The germline CDR1 and CDR2 sequences are SGHRS and YFSETQ. The ends were cut back, 4 bases at V and 0 bases at J, with 11 bases in the middle.

This sequence joins TRBV6-1 and TRBJ2-5, with D unclear. The germline CDR1 and CDR2 sequences are MNHNS and SASEGT. CDR3 length equals 13 residues. V was cut by 2 bases and J by 4 bases, with 8 bases left in between. The CDR3: CASSEWRRETQYF. The CDR3 bases are TGTGCCAGCAGTGAATGGAGAAGAGAGACCCAGTACTTC.

The CDR3 DNA is TGTGCCTGGAGTGCGGGGATGAACACCGGGGAGCTGTTTTTT. It specifies CAWSAGMNTGELFF. This chain links TRBV30 with TRBJ2-2; D possibly corresponds to TRBD2 (5 bases). The CDR3 runs to 14 residues. The germline gives CDR1 GTSNPN, CDR2 SVGIG (reference sequence). The ends were cut back, 1 base at V and 1 base at J, with 7 bases in the middle.

The V call is TRBV15, the J call TRBJ2-5, with no clear D. The DNA end is a closer match to TRBJ2-7, so the J assignment may be wrong. The CDR3 runs to 16 residues. The germline gives CDR1 LNHNV, CDR2 YYDKDF (reference sequence). The CDR3 loop is CATSRELSASHYEQYF. The CDR3 DNA sequence: TGTGCCACCAGCAGGGAGCTGTCGGCCTCACACTACGAGCAGTACTTC.

Regarding this clone: This CDR3 is also generated by other DNA sequences in the sample. This rearrangement joins TRBV7-9 to TRBJ1-1; 8 nucleotides line up with TRBD1. Trimming took 5 bases from V and 1 from J; bases not matched to a gene: 3. The CDR3 is made up of 14 amino acids. The germline V gene encodes CDR1 SEHNR and CDR2 FQNEAQ (reference sequence). The CDR3, as DNA: TGTGCCAGCAGCCCAGGACAGGGGAACACTGAAGCTTTCTTT. Translated: CASSPGQGNTEAFF.

The V and J genes are TRBV4-3 and TRBJ2-2, with 7 bases identical to TRBD2. V trimming: 0 bases; J trimming: 0 bases; junction bases outside the gene matches: 10. Germline loops: CDR1 LGHNA, CDR2 YSLEER. This CDR3 spans 19 amino acids. In nucleotides, the CDR3 is TGCGCCAGCAGCCAAGATTGGGGAAGCGGGGCTTCGAACACCGGGGAGCTGTTTTTT. Amino acids: CASSQDWGSGASNTGELFF.

The V and J genes are TRBV25-1 and TRBJ2-7, with 10 bases that match TRBD1. The CDR3 contains 15 residues. Germline assignment: CDR1 MGHDK and CDR2 SYGVNS. V lost 5 bases and J lost 7; bases outside the gene matches: 11. This CDR3 is CASSTRDRGVREQYF. The CDR3 DNA sequence: TGTGCCAGCAGTACCCGGGACAGGGGAGTAAGGGAGCAGTACTTC.

In its sample, this clone was seen once. The chain uses TRBV29-1 and TRBJ1-6, with 9 bases identical to TRBD1. The CDR3 length is 13 residues. V gave up 6 bases and J gave up 9 bases; unmatched junction bases: 6. CDR1 is SQVTM, CDR2 ANQGSEA, per germline. The CDR3 bases are TGCAGCGTGGGACAGGGAGGCGGTTCACCCCTCCACTTT. Protein product: CSVGQGGGSPLHF.

This clone was found once. The rearrangement links TRBV6-1 to TRBJ1-4, with 7 bases that match TRBD1. The CDR3 length is 15 residues. With 7 bases clipped from V and 0 bases from J, the junction kept 5 bases outside the gene matches. The germline V gene has CDR1 MNHNS and CDR2 SASEGT. This chain's CDR3 is CASKTGLATNEKLFF. In DNA, the CDR3 is TGTGCCAGCAAGACAGGGTTGGCAACTAATGAAAAACTGTTTTTT.